Sequencing of this T cell receptor (beta chain) was carried out in a study of T cells in Graves' hyperthyroidism and ophthalmopathy. Study-level background: Pretreatment peripheral blood was obtained at initial diagnosis.

Germline V gene data show CDR1 as MNHEY and CDR2 as SVGEGT. This CDR3 spans 17 amino acids. The V end lost 0 bases, the J end lost 0 bases, and 14 bases lay between the germline ends. This clonotype was recorded many times. Regions amplified from RNA transcripts were the TCR beta CDR3 regions. TCR CDR3 regions were first amplified by RT-PCR with HTBI primers. TCRdb re-analysed the multiplex PCR reads in MiXCR, keeping a single row per CDR3 protein. The repertoire holds about 500,000 distinct CDR3 sequences, with approximately 16% as singletons. Diagnoses were made from clinical symptoms, serum measures (thyroxine and TRAb), thyroid ultrasound and orbital computed tomography.

This rearrangement joins TRBV6-2 or TRBV6-3 to TRBJ1-1; D perhaps matches TRBD1 (6 bases). The specimen sequenced was blood. This clonotype was sampled from a woman aged 18-30 years with Graves' hyperthyroidism. CDR3 sequence: CASSYSSGEFLNTEAFF. The CDR3 coding sequence is TGTGCCAGCAGTTACTCGTCAGGGGAATTTTTGAACACTGAAGCTTTCTTT.